These T cell receptor beta chains were read from a single sample in a study of blood T cell repertoires in COVID-19. Data came from immunoSEQ multiplex PCR; TCRdb stores just in-frame clones and leaves some out. The sample contains fewer than 120,000 clones, over 65% of which appear only once. The source material was peripheral blood. The receptors come from a woman of 80 years or more with acute or convalescent COVID-19. The CDR3 runs from the conserved cysteine through the conserved F or W. Fields, in order: D gene, V gene, CDR3 length, clone size, J gene, CDR3 protein, CDR3 DNA. D genes are given only for firm matches. Some rows mark clone size as missing; the rest say once, few, many or name a class of expanded clone.

D: TRBD2; V: TRBV13; length: 16; size: .; J: TRBJ2-1; CDR3: CASSPRTSGNRNEQFF; DNA: TGTGCCAGCAGCCCCCGGACTAGCGGGAATAGGAATGAGCAGTTCTTC
D: .; V: TRBV3-1/TRBV3-2; length: 12; size: .; J: TRBJ1-2; CDR3: CASSQVQTSYTF; DNA: TGTGCCAGCAGCCAAGTACAGACCTCCTACACCTTC
D: TRBD2; V: TRBV9; length: 15; size: .; J: TRBJ2-3; CDR3: CASSVTSGGGDTQYF; DNA: TGTGCCAGCAGCGTGACTAGCGGGGGGGGAGATACGCAGTATTTT
D: .; V: TRBV4-2; length: 18; size: few; J: TRBJ2-1; CDR3: CASSQPVGLGPGYNEQFF; DNA: TGTGCCAGCAGCCAACCCGTGGGGCTGGGCCCGGGCTACAATGAGCAGTTCTTC
D: .; V: TRBV18; length: 15; size: .; J: TRBJ2-2; CDR3: CASSSTSWNTGELFF; DNA: TGTGCCAGCTCATCAACTTCCTGGAACACCGGGGAGCTGTTTTTT
D: .; V: TRBV7-9; length: 13; size: .; J: TRBJ2-3; CDR3: CASGPELVIRAYF; DNA: TGTGCCAGCGGGCCCGAACTAGTCATTAGGGCGTATTTT
D: .; V: TRBV12-3/TRBV12-4; length: 13; size: .; J: TRBJ2-7; CDR3: CASSLGLEYEQYF; DNA: TGTGCCAGCAGTTTAGGACTAGAGTACGAGCAGTACTTC
D: TRBD2; V: TRBV5-4; length: 16; size: few; J: TRBJ2-4; CDR3: CASSSSPGTSIGIQYF; DNA: TGTGCCAGCAGCTCTTCACCCGGGACTAGTATTGGGATTCAGTACTTC
D: .; V: TRBV5-4; length: 14; size: .; J: TRBJ1-1; CDR3: CASSLRGGSTEAFF; DNA: TGTGCCAGCAGCTTGAGGGGGGGATCAACTGAAGCTTTCTTT
D: .; V: TRBV6-5; length: 13; size: .; J: TRBJ2-1; CDR3: CASSSGSYNEQFF; DNA: TGTGCCAGCAGTTCCGGCTCCTACAATGAGCAGTTCTTC
D: .; V: TRBV7-8; length: 14; size: .; J: TRBJ2-7; CDR3: CASSPVGLSYEQYF; DNA: TGTGCCAGCAGCCCTGTTGGGCTTAGCTACGAGCAGTACTTC
D: .; V: TRBV6-2/TRBV6-3; length: 15; size: .; J: TRBJ2-3; CDR3: CASSPQGLMTDTQYF; DNA: TGTGCCAGCAGTCCCCAGGGGTTGATGACAGATACGCAGTATTTT
D: TRBD1; V: TRBV6-1; length: 14; size: .; J: TRBJ2-7; CDR3: CASSEGTGWGKQYF; DNA: TGTGCCAGCAGTGAGGGGACAGGGTGGGGAAAGCAGTACTTC
D: TRBD1; V: TRBV6-6; length: 14; size: .; J: TRBJ2-7; CDR3: CASSQRQGSYEQYF; DNA: TGTGCCAGCAGTCAACGACAGGGCTCCTACGAGCAGTACTTC
D: TRBD2; V: TRBV6-4; length: 16; size: .; J: TRBJ2-1; CDR3: CASSRIAGGSYNEQFF; DNA: TGTGCCAGCAGCCGGATAGCGGGGGGCTCCTACAATGAGCAGTTCTTC
D: TRBD1; V: TRBV27; length: 12; size: .; J: TRBJ2-7; CDR3: CASRTGAYEQYF; DNA: TGTGCCAGCAGAACAGGGGCCTACGAGCAGTACTTC
D: .; V: TRBV19; length: 14; size: .; J: TRBJ2-5; CDR3: CASSSRALGETQYF; DNA: TGTGCCAGTAGTTCCAGAGCGCTTGGAGAGACCCAGTACTTC
D: TRBD2; V: TRBV3-1/TRBV3-2; length: 13; size: .; J: TRBJ2-7; CDR3: CASSPPGLAGLHF; DNA: TGTGCCAGCAGCCCTCCGGGACTAGCGGGACTACACTTC
D: .; V: TRBV6-5; length: 14; size: .; J: TRBJ2-1; CDR3: CASSYSTGYNEQFF; DNA: TGTGCCAGCAGTTACTCGACTGGCTACAATGAGCAGTTCTTC
D: TRBD2; V: TRBV6-5; length: 15; size: once; J: TRBJ2-7; CDR3: CASSYSRREGYEQYF; DNA: TGTGCCAGCAGTTACTCAAGGCGGGAGGGCTACGAGCAGTACTTC
D: TRBD1; V: TRBV18; length: 14; size: once; J: TRBJ2-7; CDR3: CASSPTGSSYEQYF; DNA: TGTGCCAGCTCACCGACAGGGTCCTCCTACGAGCAGTACTTC
D: TRBD1; V: TRBV18; length: 15; size: once; J: TRBJ1-5; CDR3: CASSRGQGQEQPQHF; DNA: TGTGCCAGCTCTCGGGGACAGGGCCAAGAGCAGCCCCAGCATTTT
D: TRBD2; V: TRBV3-1/TRBV3-2; length: 16; size: once; J: TRBJ2-2; CDR3: CASSQDRGGPLGELFF; DNA: TGTGCCAGCAGCCAAGATCGGGGAGGGCCGCTCGGGGAGCTGTTTTTT
D: .; V: TRBV9; length: 16; size: .; J: TRBJ2-7; CDR3: CASSVEMGALSYEQYF; DNA: TGTGCCAGCAGCGTAGAAATGGGCGCGTTATCCTACGAGCAGTACTTC
D: .; V: TRBV7-8; length: 14; size: .; J: TRBJ1-1; CDR3: CASSLRWGDTEAFF; DNA: TGTGCCAGCAGCTTACGTTGGGGGGACACTGAAGCTTTCTTT
D: .; V: TRBV27; length: 17; size: .; J: TRBJ2-3; CDR3: CASAARDTLRWADTQYF; DNA: TGTGCCAGCGCGGCCCGGGATACCTTGCGATGGGCAGATACGCAGTATTTT
D: TRBD2; V: TRBV7-9; length: 15; size: .; J: TRBJ2-1; CDR3: CASSLGRELYNEQFF; DNA: TGTGCCAGCAGCTTAGGGCGGGAGTTATATAATGAGCAGTTCTTC
D: .; V: TRBV6-5; length: 13; size: few; J: TRBJ2-1; CDR3: CASSRWESNEQFF; DNA: TGTGCCAGCAGTAGGTGGGAGAGCAATGAGCAGTTCTTC
D: .; V: TRBV21-1; length: 19; size: few; J: TRBJ1-2; CDR3: CASSNAEVKVFHPNYGYTF; DNA: TGTGCCAGCAGCAACGCCGAGGTGAAGGTTTTTCATCCGAACTATGGCTACACCTTC
D: .; V: TRBV5-1; length: 17; size: .; J: TRBJ2-3; CDR3: CASRPTGGRVVADTQYF; DNA: TGCGCCAGCAGACCAACCGGGGGGCGCGTGGTTGCGGATACGCAGTATTTT
D: .; V: TRBV7-9; length: 13; size: once; J: TRBJ2-3; CDR3: CATGTSSTDTQYF; DNA: TGTGCCACCGGGACATCGAGCACAGATACGCAGTATTTT
D: .; V: TRBV3-1/TRBV3-2; length: 15; size: .; J: TRBJ1-6; CDR3: CASASGVAGNSPLHF; DNA: TGTGCCAGCGCCTCGGGGGTTGCAGGAAATTCACCCCTCCACTTT
D: TRBD2; V: TRBV7-2; length: 15; size: .; J: TRBJ2-3; CDR3: CASSAVRGGADTQYF; DNA: TGTGCCAGCAGCGCCGTCCGCGGGGGGGCTGATACGCAGTATTTT
D: TRBD2; V: TRBV10-1; length: 15; size: .; J: TRBJ2-2; CDR3: CASSGPERGTGELFF; DNA: TGCGCCAGCAGTGGGCCGGAGCGGGGCACCGGGGAGCTGTTTTTT
D: .; V: TRBV27; length: 15; size: .; J: TRBJ2-1; CDR3: CASRLDGSSYNEQFF; DNA: TGTGCCAGCAGACTAGACGGTTCCTCCTACAATGAGCAGTTCTTC
D: TRBD2; V: TRBV7-9; length: 15; size: once; J: TRBJ2-3; CDR3: CASRLTAGGLDTQYF; DNA: TGTGCCAGCAGACTTACAGCGGGAGGTCTAGATACGCAGTATTTT
D: TRBD2; V: TRBV12-5; length: 13; size: .; J: TRBJ2-1; CDR3: CASGLAGLNEQFF; DNA: TGTGCTAGTGGACTAGCGGGGTTGAATGAGCAGTTCTTC
D: .; V: TRBV20-1; length: 15; size: .; J: TRBJ1-6; CDR3: CSASTQGIGNSPLHF; DNA: TGCAGTGCTAGTACGCAGGGTATCGGTAATTCACCCCTCCACTTT
D: TRBD1; V: TRBV2; length: 13; size: .; J: TRBJ2-7; CDR3: CASSPGQLYEQYF; DNA: TGTGCCAGCAGCCCGGGACAGCTCTACGAGCAGTACTTC
D: .; V: TRBV5-5; length: 15; size: .; J: TRBJ1-1; CDR3: CASTLGRLQGTEAFF; DNA: TGTGCCAGTACTCTGGGGAGACTCCAAGGGACTGAAGCTTTCTTT